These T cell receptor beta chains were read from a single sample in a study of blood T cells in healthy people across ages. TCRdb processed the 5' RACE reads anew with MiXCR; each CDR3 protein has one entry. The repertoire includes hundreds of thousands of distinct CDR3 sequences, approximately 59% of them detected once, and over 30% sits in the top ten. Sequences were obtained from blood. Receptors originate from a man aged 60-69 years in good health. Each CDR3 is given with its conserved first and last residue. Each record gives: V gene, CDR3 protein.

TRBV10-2	CASSGGARETQYF
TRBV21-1	CASTPSGGVQTSYEQYF
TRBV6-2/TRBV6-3	CASIRGLAGANIGPDTQYF
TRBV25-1	CASSVQGRETQYF
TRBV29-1	CSGTPGTSGGETQYF
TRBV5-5	CASSLAVGGTYEQYF
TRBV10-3	CAISERLAGDNEQFF
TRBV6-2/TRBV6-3	CASGQTRQANEKLFF
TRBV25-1	CASRQGEGYGYTF
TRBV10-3	CATGTSGAADTQYF
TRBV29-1	CSVGLLLSGNYEQYF
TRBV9	CASSATDQETQYF
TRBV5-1	CASSPTGANSPLHF
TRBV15	CATSTPPAGSNQPQHF
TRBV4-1	CASSQMTQGDTQYF
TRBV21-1	CASNGQGEVKNIQYF
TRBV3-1	CASSQEGLYADTQYF
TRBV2	CAIQGRRYEQYF
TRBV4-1	CASSPLAGAVSSYNEQFF
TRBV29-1	CSVEDLGRGMGGYTF
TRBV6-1	CASGERGPLDSGNQPQHF
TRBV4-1	CASSLRQDNEQFF
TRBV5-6	CASQPRGEYGYTF
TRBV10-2	CASAAGGRETQYF
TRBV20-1	CSHQPGGPKNIQYF
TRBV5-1	CASSLLGTRGETQYF
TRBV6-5	CASSYSKVLGSSYNSPLHF
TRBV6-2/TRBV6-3	CASNFRAAKNIQYF
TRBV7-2	CASSLAGNTDTQYF
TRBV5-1	CASGDRVADTQYF
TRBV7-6	CASSASAINEQFF
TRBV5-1	CASSLLTGSNTEAFF
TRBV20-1	CSVKQGVQNIQYF
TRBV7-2	CASSLGGESTDTQYF
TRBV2	CASIWTENTDTQYF
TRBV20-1	CSARAPGIAYEQYF
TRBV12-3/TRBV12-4	CASSLAHSELFF
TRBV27	CASSLQGGARGYTF
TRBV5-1	CASSFSLGGAGDTQYF
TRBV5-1	CASSILGRENEQFF
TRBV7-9	CASRASGYEQYF
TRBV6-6	CASKKRGDMNTEAFF
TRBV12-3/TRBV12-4	CASSAQGNHGYTF